These 31 T cell receptor beta chains were all obtained from the same sample, sequenced in a study of cytomegalovirus exposure and HLA in healthy donors (dated by TCRdb to 2015 to 2018). Libraries were prepared through the immunoSEQ multiplex PCR assay. For the multiplex PCR, a mixture combining 60 forward primers for TCR Vbeta segments and 13 reverse primers for TCR Jbeta segments was used. As stored in TCRdb, this immuneACCESS dataset retains in-frame rearrangements with V and J assigned. A fraction of the clones does not appear; measured against another copy, unresolved V genes explain less than half of the discrepancy, and the remainder lacks a known reason. This sample holds fewer than 120,000 clones; roughly 78% were observed only once. The ten largest clones add up to 1.3% of the sample. Sequences were obtained from PBMCs. These receptors were obtained from a woman in her twenties or thirties in good health and CMV-seronegative.

V gene TRBV6-5 combines with J gene TRBJ2-7; TRBD2 matches 9 bases. Germline V CDR1 and CDR2: MNHEY, SVGAGI. With V trimmed by 0 bases and J by 4 bases, 7 bases remained unmatched. The length of the CDR3 is 16 residues. CDR3 coding DNA: TGTGCCAGCAGTTACTCGATTGGGACTAGCTATTACGAGCAGTACTTC. It translates to CASSYSIGTSYYEQYF.

This chain uses TRBV4-1 with TRBJ2-3; TRBD1 aligns across 9 bases. CDR3 length equals 15 residues. Germline V CDR1 and CDR2: MGHRA, YSYEKL. The V and J ends lost 0 bases and 5 bases, in that order; junction bases with no gene match: 3. The CDR3 nucleotides are TGCGCCAGCAGCCAAGACGGGACAGGGATAGATACGCAGTATTTT. Its translation: CASSQDGTGIDTQYF.

The chain is built from TRBV9 and TRBJ2-3; unclear D gene. Trimming pared 4 bases from V and 0 bases from J, leaving 6 bases between. The CDR3 extends over 13 amino acids. The germline V gene encodes CDR1 SGDLS and CDR2 YYNGEE. The CDR3, as DNA: TGTGCCAGCAGCATCACTAGCACAGATACGCAGTATTTT. This sequence encodes CASSITSTDTQYF.

This chain uses TRBV19 with TRBJ1-2, with 9 bases aligning to TRBD1. The length of the CDR3 is 14 residues. After removal of 6 bases from V and 7 bases from J, the junction contained 9 bases not matched to a gene. The germline gives CDR1 LNHDA, CDR2 SQIVND (reference sequence). The CDR3 loop is CASRTPGQGGGYTF. The DNA for the CDR3 is TGTGCCAGTAGAACGCCGGGACAGGGTGGTGGCTACACCTTC.

This clone occurred a few times. The chain links TRBV2 to TRBJ2-3, with 9 nucleotides matching TRBD2. J was trimmed by 4 bases and V by 1 base; bases with no gene match: 6. Germline loops: CDR1 SNHLY, CDR2 FYNNEI. The CDR3 is made up of 16 amino acids. The CDR3 is CASSEEASGASDTQYF. Here the CDR3 DNA reads TGTGCCAGCAGTGAAGAGGCTAGCGGGGCGTCAGATACGCAGTATTTT.

CDR3 protein: CASSDRLAGNNEQFF. In nucleotides, the CDR3 is TGCGCCAGCAGTGACAGGCTAGCCGGAAACAATGAGCAGTTCTTC. The rearrangement joins TRBV10-1 to TRBJ2-1, with a weak D call TRBD2 (5 bases). Trimming removed 3 bases at V and 5 bases at J, with 14 bases between. CDR1 and CDR2 (germline): WNHNN, SYGVQD (reference sequence). The CDR3 totals 15 residues.

The chain combines TRBV29-1 with TRBJ1-2, with 10 bases matching TRBD1. CDR3 length equals 13 residues. Germline values: CDR1 SQVTM, CDR2 ANQGSEA. Trimming cost V 3 bases and J 7 bases; bases outside gene matches: 5. CDR3 in amino acids: CSVETGGRSGYTF. CDR3 nucleotides: TGCAGCGTTGAGACAGGGGGCAGAAGTGGCTACACCTTC.

This sequence joins TRBV2 and TRBJ2-7; possible D gene TRBD1, 6 bases. The V gene's germline CDR1 is SNHLY and CDR2 FYNNEI. This CDR3 has 12 amino acids. V gave up 6 bases and J gave up 7 bases, with 13 bases separating them. CDR3 in DNA: TGTGCCAGCAGCAACAGGGTGGGGGAGCAGTACTTC. It translates to CASSNRVGEQYF.

J is TRBJ1-4 and V is TRBV4-1, with 7 bases fitting TRBD1. Germline CDR1 is MGHRA and CDR2 is YSYEKL. With V trimmed by 3 bases and J by 3 bases, 22 bases remained unmatched. This CDR3 comprises 21 residues. CDR3: CASSHAGSGLGQLGPNEKLFF. Here the CDR3 DNA reads TGCGCCAGCAGCCACGCCGGAAGTGGCTTGGGACAGCTAGGGCCTAATGAAAAACTGTTTTTT.

The J gene is TRBJ2-7, the V gene TRBV5-1; the match to TRBD1 covers 12 bases. The CDR3 has 15 residues. V gave up 4 bases and J gave up 5 bases; unmatched junction bases: 7. Looked up from germline, CDR1 is SGHRS and CDR2 is YFSETQ. Written as DNA, the CDR3 is TGCGCCAGCAGCCCGGGACAGGGGGCAGCTGACGAGCAGTACTTC. Residues: CASSPGQGAADEQYF.

The gene calls are TRBV15 and TRBJ1-2, with D unclear. The germline CDR1 and CDR2 sequences are LNHNV and YYDKDF (reference sequence). This CDR3 region has 15 residues. V was shortened by 0 bases and J by 5 bases, with 13 bases between the two germline ends. The CDR3 protein is CATSRDPNRGYGYTF. CDR3 in DNA: TGTGCCACCAGCAGAGATCCGAACCGGGGTTATGGCTACACCTTC.

This chain joins TRBV6-1 and TRBJ2-4; 9 nucleotides align to TRBD1. The CDR3 has 15 amino acids. The J segment lost 5 bases and the V segment lost 5 bases, leaving 7 bases of the junction unmatched. Germline V gene lookup returns CDR1 MNHNS and CDR2 SASEGT. The CDR3 protein is CASSFHRTGENIQYF. For the CDR3, the DNA is TGTGCCAGCAGTTTTCATCGGACAGGGGAAAACATTCAGTACTTC.

The V and J genes are TRBV30 and TRBJ1-6; D is perhaps TRBD1 (6 bases). CDR1 is GTSNPN and CDR2 is SVGIG in the germline V gene (reference sequence). CDR3 length equals 14 residues. With 0 bases removed from V and 11 bases from J, the gap between germline ends came to 14 bases. In DNA, the CDR3 is TGTGCCTGGAGTGTCCGGGACAAGACGGCACCCCTCCACTTT. Its protein product is CAWSVRDKTAPLHF.

The V call is TRBV4-2, the J call TRBJ1-6, with D perhaps TRBD1 (5 bases). Germline CDR1 LGHNA, CDR2 YNFKEQ. The CDR3 loop spans 16 amino acids. Trimming removed 3 bases at V and 7 bases at J, with 16 bases between. The CDR3 loop is CASSQVAGGRNSPLHF. The DNA of the CDR3 is TGTGCCAGCAGCCAGGTTGCCGGGGGGAGGAATTCACCCCTCCACTTT.

In this sample, this clone turned up a few times. J is TRBJ2-5 and V is TRBV7-2; TRBD2 matches at 7 bases. CDR3 size: 13 residues. V dropped 4 bases and J dropped 5; count of bases not matched to a gene: 4. From germline, CDR1 is SGHTA and CDR2 FQGNSA. The chain's CDR3 is CASSSGRVETQYF. CDR3 sequence (DNA): TGTGCCAGCAGCTCTGGGAGGGTTGAGACCCAGTACTTC.

The chain recombines TRBV13 with TRBJ1-2; D remains ambiguous. This CDR3 is built from 13 residues. The germline gives CDR1 PRHDT, CDR2 FYEKMQ (reference sequence). The V end lost 3 bases, the J end lost 5 bases, and 10 bases lay between the germline ends. CDR3 bases: TGTGCCAGCAGCTTTTACCGGTTATATGGCTACACCTTC. Encoded protein: CASSFYRLYGYTF. The whole variable domain, filled in from reference TRBV13 and TRBJ1-2, reads AAGVIQSPRHLIKEKRETATLKCYPIPRHDTVYWYQQGPGQDPQFLISFYEKMQSDKGSIPDRFSAQQFSDYHSELNMSSLELGDSALYFCASSFYRLYGYTFGSGTRLTVV.

This clone was counted once. The V and J genes are TRBV6-5 and TRBJ1-2, with D unclear. Germline V gene sequence: CDR1 MNHEY, CDR2 SVGAGI. V was pared by 6 bases and J by 4 bases, with 12 bases between. The CDR3 is made up of 13 amino acids. As DNA, the CDR3 is TGTGCCAGCAGCCCGACACAGACCTATGGCTACACCTTC. Amino acids: CASSPTQTYGYTF.

V gene TRBV29-1 combines with J gene TRBJ2-5; no definite D call. The CDR3 is made up of 13 amino acids. Trimming left V 7 bases short and J 5 bases short, with 17 bases between. Germline CDR1 SQVTM, CDR2 ANQGSEA. DNA of the CDR3: TGCAGCGCAACCCTTGTCAGGTTTGAGACCCAGTACTTC. It translates to CSATLVRFETQYF.

The genes are TRBV7-2 and TRBJ1-2; D may be TRBD1 (5 bases). V lost 1 base to trimming and J lost 6 bases, with 15 bases between them. Germline CDR1 is SGHTA and CDR2 is FQGNSA. This CDR3 comprises 15 residues. In nucleotides, the CDR3 is TGTGCCAGCAGCTTAGTTGGAGGGGATCTGCATGGCTACACCTTC. It specifies CASSLVGGDLHGYTF. The full variable domain, its missing parts supplied by reference TRBV7-2 and TRBJ1-2, is GAGVSQSPSNKVTEKGKDVELRCDPISGHTALYWYRQSLGQGLEFLIYFQGNSAPDKSGLPSDRFSAERTGGSVSTLTIQRTQQEDSAVYLCASSLVGGDLHGYTFGSGTRLTVV.

The chain recombines TRBV7-9 with TRBJ2-7, with a possible D match to TRBD2 (7 bases). V gave up 4 bases and J gave up 7 bases, with 17 bases separating them. There are 14 residues in the CDR3. The germline V gene encodes CDR1 SEHNR and CDR2 FQNEAQ (reference sequence). The CDR3 protein is CASSSWLQGGEQYF. The CDR3, as DNA: TGTGCCAGCAGCTCCTGGTTACAGGGAGGGGAGCAGTACTTC.

The chain combines TRBV6-5 with TRBJ2-7; 9 nucleotides agree with TRBD1. This CDR3 is built from 15 residues. Germline V CDR1 and CDR2: MNHEY, SVGAGI. Trimming cost V 4 bases and J 4 bases; bases outside gene matches: 8. The DNA for the CDR3 is TGTGCCAGCAGTTCCACCGGGACAGGGCTGTACGAGCAGTACTTC. It translates to CASSSTGTGLYEQYF.

The V and J genes are TRBV7-3 and TRBJ2-1; tentatively, D is TRBD2 (6 bases). The CDR3 is 13 residues long. The germline gives CDR1 SGHTA, CDR2 FQGTGA. V gave up 1 base and J gave up 9 bases, with 10 bases separating them. The CDR3 coding sequence is TGTGCCAGCAGCTTAAGCGGGAAAGGTGAGCAGTTCTTC. Amino acids: CASSLSGKGEQFF.

V gene TRBV11-2 combines with J gene TRBJ1-5, with 7 bases aligning to TRBD1. The CDR3 totals 15 residues. Per germline, CDR1 SGHAT and CDR2 FQNNGV. The V segment lost 5 bases and the J segment 0 bases; nucleotides outside the gene matches: 4. This CDR3 reads CASSGGQLSNQPQHF. In nucleotides, the CDR3 is TGTGCCAGCAGCGGGGGACAGCTTAGCAATCAGCCCCAGCATTTT.

The CDR3 region is CASSYTGGGTDTQYF. The DNA for the CDR3 is TGTGCCAGCAGTTACACAGGGGGCGGCACAGATACGCAGTATTTT. J is TRBJ2-3 and V is TRBV2, with TRBD1 identical over 9 bases. Germline V gene data show CDR1 as SNHLY and CDR2 as FYNNEI. The CDR3 spans 15 residues. V trimming: 5 bases; J trimming: 1 base; junction bases outside the gene matches: 4.

The chain couples TRBV7-2 to TRBJ2-7, with TRBD2 matching 9 bases. The CDR3 length is 12 residues. Germline V CDR1 and CDR2: SGHTA, FQGNSA. J was trimmed by 10 bases and V by 2 bases; bases with no gene match: 3. The CDR3 spells CASSLTAGGQYF. In nucleotides, the CDR3 is TGTGCCAGCAGCTTAACAGCGGGAGGTCAGTACTTC.

Worth noting for this clone: A junction boundary mismatches the germline segment, possibly from a read error. This sequence joins TRBV5-1 and TRBJ1-6; TRBD1 agrees at 8 bases. The CDR3 is 15 amino acids. Looked up from germline, CDR1 is SGHRS and CDR2 is YFSETQ. The CDR3 loop reads CVSSQDRVYNSPLHF. The CDR3 coding sequence is TGCGTCAGCAGCCAGGACAGGGTCTATAATTCACCCCTCCACTTT.

About this clone itself: A clone one base away is much larger, so this may be a read error. The chain joins TRBV7-9 to TRBJ2-7, with 11 bases that match TRBD2. CDR1 and CDR2 from the germline V gene are SEHNR and FQNEAQ (reference sequence). The CDR3 sequence is 15 residues long. The V gene end was trimmed by 5 bases and the J gene end by 2 bases; junction bases not matched to a gene: 5. The CDR3 loop is CASSRGTSGTYEQYF. Here the CDR3 DNA reads TGTGCCAGCAGCAGGGGGACTAGCGGAACCTACGAGCAGTACTTC.

This clone occurred a few times. CDR3 in DNA: TGTGCCAGCAGCTTAATTGGCGGGAGGGCTGGTGAGCAGTTCTTC. Protein sequence: CASSLIGGRAGEQFF. V and J are TRBV7-6 and TRBJ2-1; 9 bases are a match to TRBD2. CDR1 SGHVS and CDR2 FNYEAQ come from the germline V gene. J lost 9 bases, V lost 2 bases, and 8 bases had no gene match. The CDR3 contains 15 residues.

J is TRBJ2-7 and V is TRBV30, with D unclear. V lost 5 bases to trimming and J lost 0 bases, with 8 bases between them. Germline CDR1 and CDR2: GTSNPN and SVGIG (reference sequence). This CDR3 comprises 12 residues. The CDR3 DNA follows: TGTGCCTGGGGTAGCCGCTCCTACGAGCAGTACTTC. Protein: CAWGSRSYEQYF.

V is TRBV6-1 and J is TRBJ2-3, with unresolved D. V gave up 4 bases and J gave up 5 bases, with 7 bases separating them. Germline V gene sequence: CDR1 MNHNS, CDR2 SASEGT. The CDR3 contains 12 residues. The CDR3 DNA follows: TGTGCCAGCAGTGTAACGGGAGATACGCAGTATTTT. Its translation: CASSVTGDTQYF.

Only a few counts were recorded for this clone. The V and J genes are TRBV28 and TRBJ2-7, with 8 bases fitting TRBD1. This CDR3 contains 14 residues. V lost 5 bases to trimming and J lost 6 bases; unmatched junction nucleotides: 9. Per the germline V gene, CDR1 is MDHEN and CDR2 is SYDVKM. CDR3 sequence reads: CASSVGQDAGEQYF. As DNA, the CDR3 is TGTGCCAGCAGTGTGGGACAGGATGCCGGCGAGCAGTACTTC.